This entry lists 26 T cell receptor beta chains sequenced from one sample in a study of cytomegalovirus exposure and HLA in healthy donors. The primer mix had 60 Vbeta and 13 Jbeta primers. Assay used: immunoSEQ multiplex PCR; TCRdb lists only in-frame clones, some missing. The data hold approximately 120,000 clones, with around 77% observed a single time. The sequencing sample was made of PBMCs. These TCRs come from a woman aged 40 to 49 in good health and CMV-seropositive.

The rearrangement joins TRBV2 to TRBJ1-4, with 7 positions matching TRBD1. The trim removed 3 bases at V and 3 bases at J, leaving 7 bases unmatched. Germline CDR1 SNHLY, CDR2 FYNNEI. This CDR3 has 16 amino acids. CDR3 residues: CASSEGLRGANEKLFF. Here the CDR3 DNA reads TGTGCCAGCAGTGAGGGCCTCAGGGGGGCTAATGAAAAACTGTTTTTT.

This sequence joins TRBV2 and TRBJ2-7; 8 nucleotides agree with TRBD2. This CDR3 has 13 amino acids. CDR1 is SNHLY, CDR2 FYNNEI, per germline. Unmatched junction bases numbered 6, after V lost 7 bases and J lost 4 bases. CDR3 loop: CASTNRGGYEQYF. The DNA for the CDR3 is TGTGCCAGCACGAACCGGGGGGGGTACGAGCAGTACTTC.

The chain links TRBV30 to TRBJ2-3, with D perhaps matching TRBD1 (6 bases). V was pared by 1 base and J by 3 bases, with 8 bases between. Germline CDR1 GTSNPN, CDR2 SVGIG (reference sequence). The CDR3 consists of 13 residues. CDR3 protein: CAWSGQGTDTQYF. In nucleotides, the CDR3 is TGTGCCTGGAGTGGGCAGGGGACAGATACGCAGTATTTT.

This sequence joins TRBV5-6 and TRBJ2-7; D is undetermined. The length of the CDR3 is 14 residues. CDR1 SGHDT and CDR2 YYEEEE come from the germline V gene. Trimming took off 0 bases at V and 5 bases at J, with 12 bases between the two ends. This chain's CDR3 is CASSLEGVRHEQYF. CDR3 DNA: TGTGCCAGCAGCTTGGAAGGAGTCCGCCACGAGCAGTACTTC. The full variable domain, its missing parts supplied by reference TRBV5-6 and TRBJ2-7, is DAGVTQSPTHLIKTRGQQVTLRCSPKSGHDTVSWYQQALGQGPQFIFQYYEEEERQRGNFPDRFSGHQFPNYSSELNVNALLLGDSALYLCASSLEGVRHEQYFGPGTRLTVT.

The chain carries TRBV5-4 and TRBJ2-1, with D perhaps TRBD1 (5 bases). The CDR3 is 13 amino acids. Germline values: CDR1 SGHNT, CDR2 YYREEE (reference sequence). The V end was cut by 3 bases, the J end by 4 bases, with 8 bases between. CDR3 amino acids: CASSSQGYNEQFF. The CDR3 nucleotides read TGTGCCAGCAGCTCTCAGGGTTACAATGAGCAGTTCTTC.

The chain combines TRBV10-3 with TRBJ2-6; a possible D gene is TRBD2 (5 bases). This CDR3 comprises 14 residues. Germline assignment: CDR1 ENHRY and CDR2 SYGVKD. V lost 6 bases, J lost 0 bases, and 6 bases lay in between. The CDR3 bases are TGTGCCATCAGCGGGAACTCTGGGGCCAACGTCCTGACTTTC. It encodes CAISGNSGANVLTF.

This clone has only a few counts. The gene calls are TRBV5-4 and TRBJ2-7, with 9 bases matching TRBD2. CDR3 length: 14 amino acids. Per germline, CDR1 SGHNT and CDR2 YYREEE (reference sequence). V trimming: 6 bases; J trimming: 9 bases; junction bases outside the gene matches: 13. The CDR3 coding sequence is TGTGCCAGCACCCTTTCTAGCGGGGCCTTGGGGCAGTACTTC. This codes for CASTLSSGALGQYF.

The chain uses TRBV21-1 and TRBJ1-4; TRBD1 is the table's D call, not checked against the DNA. TRBV21-1 is annotated as a pseudogene. The CDR3 spans 20 residues. CDR3 bases: TGTGCCAGCAGCAAATTATGGGACAGGGGCCACCCTTCAGGTAATGAAAAACTGTTTTTT. Its translation is CASSKLWDRGHPSGNEKLFF.

This sequence joins TRBV10-1 and TRBJ2-5; D not certain. The CDR3 is 13 amino acids. V was shortened by 4 bases and J by 2 bases, with 8 bases between the two germline ends. Germline V gene data show CDR1 as WNHNN and CDR2 as SYGVQD (reference sequence). CDR3: CASSGSSQETQYF. The CDR3 DNA is TGCGCCAGCAGTGGGTCCTCGCAAGAGACCCAGTACTTC.

This sequence joins TRBV28 and TRBJ2-7; TRBD1 agrees at 8 bases. V shed 0 bases, J shed 8 bases, and the junction held 12 bases outside the gene matches. The CDR3 is 16 residues long. Germline lookup yields CDR1 MDHEN and CDR2 SYDVKM. For the CDR3, the DNA is TGTGCCAGCAGTTTATGGACCGGGACAGGCTCTAATCAGCAGTACTTC. Its protein product is CASSLWTGTGSNQQYF.

This rearrangement joins TRBV14 to TRBJ2-6; D not resolved. The CDR3 contains 15 residues. V lost 1 base and J lost 1, with 5 bases in between. Germline assignment: CDR1 SGHDN and CDR2 FVKESK. The CDR3 bases are TGTGCCAGCAGCCAAGGCCTATCTGGGGCCAACGTCCTGACTTTC. As protein: CASSQGLSGANVLTF.

The chain links TRBV6-1 to TRBJ2-2; D unresolved. Germline loops: CDR1 MNHNS, CDR2 SASEGT. The CDR3 length is 13 residues. The germline V and J ends were trimmed by 8 bases and 2 bases, with 9 bases remaining between them. CDR3: CASADTNTGELFF. CDR3 DNA: TGTGCCAGCGCTGACACTAACACCGGGGAGCTGTTTTTT.

The rearrangement links TRBV15 to TRBJ1-5; 9 bases map to TRBD1. This CDR3 contains 15 residues. Germline loops: CDR1 LNHNV, CDR2 YYDKDF (reference sequence). Trimming removed 3 bases from V and 3 bases from J; junction bases left unmatched: 3. DNA for the CDR3: TGTGCCACCAGCAGGACAGGGGGTCCCAATCAGCCCCAGCATTTT. Translation gives CATSRTGGPNQPQHF.

The chain combines TRBV7-2 with TRBJ2-1; the D gene is possibly TRBD2 (6 bases). The germline V gene encodes CDR1 SGHTA and CDR2 FQGNSA. This CDR3 region has 14 residues. The ends were cut back, 1 base at V and 8 bases at J, with 12 bases in the middle. CDR3 loop: CASSLEIAAHEQFF. As DNA, the CDR3 is TGTGCCAGCAGCTTAGAAATAGCGGCTCATGAGCAGTTCTTC.

This rearrangement joins TRBV10-3 to TRBJ1-3, with 7 nucleotides matching TRBD1. Germline CDR1 and CDR2: ENHRY and SYGVKD. The ends lost 7 bases at V and 1 base at J; junction bases unmatched: 4. CDR3 length: 14 residues. In DNA, the CDR3 is TGTGCCATCACCAAACAGGGGTCTGGAAACACCATATATTTT. Translating gives CAITKQGSGNTIYF.

DNA of the CDR3: TGTGCCAGCAGCTTAGCGCGGTGGACTAGCGGGAGGGCCGGGGATGAGCAGTTCTTC. It specifies CASSLARWTSGRAGDEQFF. The chain carries TRBV11-2 and TRBJ2-1, with 15 bases aligning to TRBD2. The CDR3 is 19 amino acids. Per germline, CDR1 SGHAT and CDR2 FQNNGV. Trimming cost V 1 base and J 8 bases; bases outside gene matches: 12.

The chain has TRBV5-6 and TRBJ2-3, with D tentatively TRBD2 (5 bases). This CDR3 spans 16 amino acids. Trimming shortened V by 0 bases and J by 5 bases, and 16 bases separated the two germline ends. The germline V gene encodes CDR1 SGHDT and CDR2 YYEEEE. The CDR3 here is CASSLVDSPLGDTQYF. The CDR3 DNA follows: TGTGCCAGCAGCTTGGTGGACTCCCCGTTGGGAGATACGCAGTATTTT. Drawing the rest from reference TRBV5-6 and TRBJ2-3, the complete variable domain is DAGVTQSPTHLIKTRGQQVTLRCSPKSGHDTVSWYQQALGQGPQFIFQYYEEEERQRGNFPDRFSGHQFPNYSSELNVNALLLGDSALYLCASSLVDSPLGDTQYFGPGTRLTVL.

The chain recombines TRBV7-9 with TRBJ1-1; D call uncertain. This CDR3 region has 17 residues. V was shortened by 7 bases and J by 0 bases, with 21 bases between the two germline ends. Germline V gives CDR1 SEHNR, CDR2 FQNEAQ (reference sequence). CDR3 amino acids: CASTHPSAVGVNTEAFF. CDR3 DNA sequence: TGTGCCAGCACCCACCCGTCGGCGGTCGGGGTGAACACTGAAGCTTTCTTT.

The chain is built from TRBV21-1 and TRBJ2-5; TRBD1, as called in the table, went unchecked against the DNA. TRBV21-1 is a recognized pseudogene. The CDR3 is 11 residues long. The CDR3 nucleotides are TGTGCCAGCAAACAGGGAGAGACCCAGTACTTC. Amino acids: CASKQGETQYF.

This clone has more than one count but fewer than ten. The gene calls are TRBV28 and TRBJ2-7; 7 bases agree with TRBD2. The CDR3 has 14 amino acids. Germline V gene sequence: CDR1 MDHEN, CDR2 SYDVKM. After removal of 5 bases from V and 6 bases from J, the junction contained 10 bases not matched to a gene. The CDR3 nucleotides are TGTGCCAGCAGTGTCCCCAGCGGGATGCTCGAGCAGTACTTC. It yields the protein CASSVPSGMLEQYF.

The rearrangement joins TRBV27 to TRBJ2-3, with TRBD1 identical over 9 bases. This CDR3 is built from 14 residues. From germline, CDR1 is MNHEY and CDR2 SMNVEV (reference sequence). With V trimmed by 6 bases and J by 6 bases, 7 bases remained unmatched. CDR3 sequence reads: CASRRGTGLDTQYF. In DNA, the CDR3 is TGTGCCAGCAGACGTGGGACAGGGCTGGATACGCAGTATTTT.

This clone has a handful of counts. V gene TRBV30 combines with J gene TRBJ1-1; 7 nucleotides agree with TRBD1. The CDR3 totals 14 residues. V lost 0 bases to trimming and J lost 8 bases; unmatched junction nucleotides: 9. Germline V lookup: CDR1 GTSNPN, CDR2 SVGIG (reference sequence). The CDR3 DNA sequence: TGTGCCTGGAGTGTATGGGACAGCTTGGCAGAAGCTTTCTTT. Residues: CAWSVWDSLAEAFF.

The chain combines TRBV6-5 with TRBJ1-1; TRBD1 matches 7 bases. The CDR3 runs to 15 residues. Germline lookup yields CDR1 MNHEY and CDR2 SVGAGI. J gave up 5 bases and V 3 bases, and 9 bases lay outside the gene matches. CDR3 region: CASSYGAGGFTEAFF. CDR3 sequence (DNA): TGTGCCAGCAGTTATGGGGCAGGGGGTTTTACTGAAGCTTTCTTT.

As to this clone: Other DNA variants within this sample encode the same CDR3. V is TRBV30 and J is TRBJ2-7; 7 bases line up with TRBD1. CDR1 and CDR2 from the germline V gene are GTSNPN and SVGIG (reference sequence). The V segment lost 2 bases and the J segment 2 bases; nucleotides outside the gene matches: 6. CDR3 length: 14 amino acids. The CDR3 region is CAWSPWTGTYEQYF. The CDR3 coding sequence is TGTGCCTGGAGTCCCTGGACAGGAACCTACGAGCAGTACTTC.

The V call is TRBV5-1, the J call TRBJ1-2; D perhaps matches TRBD1 (5 bases). Trimming stripped 0 bases from V and 4 bases from J, with 10 bases between. Looked up from germline, CDR1 is SGHRS and CDR2 is YFSETQ. This CDR3 spans 14 amino acids. For the CDR3, the DNA is TGCGCCAGCAGCTTGGAATCCACAGGCTATGGCTACACCTTC. This sequence encodes CASSLESTGYGYTF. Combining the CDR3 with reference TRBV5-1 and TRBJ1-2 gives the whole variable domain KAGVTQTPRYLIKTRGQQVTLSCSPISGHRSVSWYQQTPGQGLQFLFEYFSETQRNKGNFPGRFSGRQFSNSRSEMNVSTLELGDSALYLCASSLESTGYGYTFGSGTRLTVV.

There are a few counts of this clone. Here the CDR3 DNA reads TGCAGTGCTTCCTTCACTGAAGCTTTCTTT. Translated: CSASFTEAFF. The chain uses TRBV20-1 and TRBJ1-1; no firm D call. The germline CDR1 and CDR2 sequences are DFQATT and SNEGSKA (reference sequence). This CDR3 region has 10 residues. V lost 5 bases and J 4 bases, leaving 5 bases between the germline ends.